Listed here are 12 T cell receptor beta chains from one sample, sequenced in a study of CXCR3-negative and CXCR3-positive naive CD8 T cells. Each TRB cDNA library was prepared by 5' RACE (with UMI labels). TCRdb processed the 5' RACE reads again and assigns one entry to each CDR3 protein, with no DNA. The ten most abundant clones cover less than 5% of a sample with about 24,000 distinct CDR3 sequences. The sequenced sample consisted of naive CXCR3- CD8+ T cells from blood. Subset denoted: CD45RO-CCR7+CD27+CD95- naive CD8+ T cells lacking CXCR3 (TNR3-). These receptors were taken from a human donor in good health. Some clones in this sample may be carry-over from other donors' samples.

The chain joins TRBV6-2 or TRBV6-3 to TRBJ2-7; the TCRdb D gene call, TRBD1, has no DNA to confirm it. The CDR3 is 14 amino acids. Germline CDR1 MNHEY, CDR2 SVGEGT. CDR3 sequence: CASSYSGSGSEQYF.

This chain connects TRBV28 to TRBJ1-1; TCRdb gives TRBD1 as the D gene, but with no DNA this cannot be confirmed. The CDR3 runs to 14 residues. Germline V CDR1 and CDR2: MDHEN, SYDVKM. The CDR3 is CASSFWGTNREAFF. The full variable domain, its missing parts supplied by reference TRBV28 and TRBJ1-1, is DVKVTQSSRYLVKRTGEKVFLECVQDMDHENMFWYRQDPGLGLRLIYFSYDVKMKEKGDIPEGYSVSREKKERFSLILESASTNQTSMYLCASSFWGTNREAFFGQGTRLTVV.

J is TRBJ2-3 and V is TRBV29-1; no DNA is available, so the TRBD2 call from TCRdb remains unchecked. Germline-derived CDR1 and CDR2 are SQVTM and ANQGSEA. The CDR3 covers 16 residues. This CDR3 is CSVEVPLAGGPDTQYF.

This chain links TRBV27 with TRBJ2-7; TCRdb indicates TRBD2, and absent DNA this call remains unverified. The germline gives CDR1 MNHEY, CDR2 SMNVEV (reference sequence). The CDR3 extends over 18 amino acids. The CDR3 sequence: CASSTPSGTSGRYDEQYF.

The rearrangement joins TRBV7-6 to TRBJ2-2; the D call of TRBD1 rests on TCRdb alone, since no DNA is present to check it. Germline V lookup: CDR1 SGHVS, CDR2 FNYEAQ. CDR3 size: 15 residues. The CDR3: CASSQGQGGTGELFF.

The J gene is TRBJ2-1, the V gene TRBV7-9. The length of the CDR3 is 16 residues. Germline V gives CDR1 SEHNR, CDR2 FQNEAQ (reference sequence). This chain's CDR3 is CASSLSRTFSYNEQFF.

The rearrangement links TRBV29-1 to TRBJ2-2; TCRdb selects TRBD1, and the lack of DNA leaves this call unchecked. Germline assignment: CDR1 SQVTM and CDR2 ANQGSEA. This CDR3 is built from 11 residues. The CDR3 sequence is CSVGAAGELFF.

The gene calls are TRBV7-9 and TRBJ2-4; TCRdb returns TRBD1, unconfirmable since there is no DNA. This CDR3 comprises 14 residues. Per germline, CDR1 SEHNR and CDR2 FQNEAQ (reference sequence). CDR3 residues: CASSPEGGRDIQYF.

This chain connects TRBV5-1 to TRBJ1-4; the D call of TRBD1 rests on TCRdb alone, since no DNA is present to check it. In germline, CDR1 is SGHRS, CDR2 YFSETQ. CDR3 length: 14 amino acids. CDR3 in amino acids: CASSLRDRAEKLFF.

This chain uses TRBV7-2 with TRBJ2-7; with no DNA, the TCRdb D assignment of TRBD2 cannot be verified. CDR3 length: 14 amino acids. In germline, CDR1 is SGHTA, CDR2 FQGNSA. The CDR3 region is CASSGTSTMDEQYF.

V usage is TRBV5-4 and J usage is TRBJ2-5. CDR1 is SGHNT, CDR2 YYREEE, per germline (reference sequence). The CDR3 is 14 amino acids. The CDR3 spells CASSLGGVQETQYF.

The CDR3 spells CASSYPDKPNYGYTF. This chain links TRBV12-3 or TRBV12-4 with TRBJ1-2; the TCRdb D gene call, TRBD1, has no DNA to confirm it. The CDR3 contains 15 residues.